The 24 T cell receptor beta chains given below trace back to one sample, sequenced in a study of T-cell reconstitution after alpha-beta-depleted transplantation in children. Unique molecular identifiers were incorporated during preparation of the TCRbeta library. MiXCR was run by TCRdb on the PCR reads, yielding one entry per CDR3 protein. The sample holds 250,000 to 400,000 distinct CDR3 sequences; approximately 20% are singletons and the top ten take approximately 9.9%. Sequencing was performed on PBMCs, mostly from graft donor cells, taken 180 days after TCRalphabeta/CD19-depleted stem cell transplant. These receptors came from a male patient younger than 18 who had a stem cell transplant for acute lymphoblastic leukemia, so the T cells may come from the graft donor.

The CDR3 here is CASVGRWGEQFF. The CDR3 coding sequence is TGTGCCAGCGTCGGGAGGTGGGGTGAGCAGTTCTTC. This chain links TRBV6-5 with TRBJ2-1, with 7 bases that match TRBD2. This CDR3 spans 12 amino acids. Unmatched junction bases numbered 7, after V lost 8 bases and J lost 9 bases. Germline V gene sequence: CDR1 MNHEY, CDR2 SVGAGI.

There are a few counts of this clonotype. The rearrangement links TRBV29-1 to TRBJ2-1; no reliable D call. V was clipped by 6 bases and J by 7 bases, with 13 bases between them. Germline CDR1 is SQVTM and CDR2 is ANQGSEA. CDR3 length equals 12 residues. The CDR3 nucleotides are TGCAGCGTCGCCCCATGGGCGAATGAGCAGTTCTTC. This encodes CSVAPWANEQFF.

The gene calls are TRBV29-1 and TRBJ2-1; 9 positions match TRBD1. There are 15 residues in the CDR3. Losses at the gene ends were 3 bases for V and 5 bases for J; bases not matched to a gene: 8. Germline assignment: CDR1 SQVTM and CDR2 ANQGSEA. CDR3 nucleotides: TGCAGCGTTGAGGACAGGGGTTATGTGAACAATGAGCAGTTCTTC. Its protein is CSVEDRGYVNNEQFF.

This clonotype appeared a few times. This chain links TRBV7-9 with TRBJ1-4, with TRBD1 matching over 9 bases. Germline-derived CDR1 and CDR2 are SEHNR and FQNEAQ (reference sequence). The CDR3 has 16 residues. V gave up 2 bases and J gave up 7 bases; unmatched junction bases: 8. The CDR3 spells CASSLKQGAIGEKLFF. For the CDR3, the DNA is TGTGCCAGCAGCTTAAAACAGGGGGCAATCGGTGAAAAACTGTTTTTT.

The chain carries TRBV5-8 and TRBJ2-4; 10 bases fit TRBD1. The CDR3 spans 17 residues. J gave up 1 base and V 5 bases, and 9 bases lay outside the gene matches. Per germline, CDR1 SGHTS and CDR2 YDEGEE. The CDR3 nucleotides read TGTGCCAGCAGTCAGGCCGGGACAGGGGCTGCCAAAAACATTCAGTACTTC. Protein product: CASSQAGTGAAKNIQYF.

This clonotype was picked up a small number of times. The chain has TRBV9 and TRBJ2-7; no firm D call. CDR3 length equals 13 residues. With 0 bases removed from V and 0 bases from J, the gap between germline ends came to 4 bases. Per germline, CDR1 SGDLS and CDR2 YYNGEE. CDR3 region: CASSVGISYEQYF. CDR3 nucleotide sequence: TGTGCCAGCAGCGTAGGGATCTCCTACGAGCAGTACTTC.

The chain couples TRBV7-2 to TRBJ1-1, with D possibly TRBD1 on 6 matching bases. Germline assignment: CDR1 SGHTA and CDR2 FQGNSA. CDR3 length equals 15 residues. V lost 2 bases, J lost 1 base, and 11 bases lay in between. DNA for the CDR3: TGTGCCAGCAGCTTAATAGGGGGAGCGAACACTGAAGCTTTCTTT. It specifies CASSLIGGANTEAFF.

The chain uses TRBV20-1 and TRBJ2-1; TRBD1 or TRBD2 may be the D gene (5 bases each). Germline V CDR1 and CDR2: DFQATT, SNEGSKA (reference sequence). The V gene lost 6 bases and the J gene lost 5 bases, with 17 bases spanning the gap. The CDR3 totals 14 residues. CDR3 DNA sequence: TGCAGTGCCATCCTCGGGGCCCTTCACAATGAGCAGTTCTTC. Translated: CSAILGALHNEQFF.

This clonotype was detected ten times or more. V and J are TRBV12-3 or TRBV12-4 and TRBJ1-5; no firm D call. CDR3 length: 14 residues. The germline V and J ends were trimmed by 3 bases and 4 bases, with 10 bases remaining between them. DNA of the CDR3: TGTGCCAGCAGTTTTGGGTGGGGAAATCAGCCCCAGCATTTT. Residues: CASSFGWGNQPQHF.

This clonotype occurred a few times. The chain employs TRBV7-8 and TRBJ2-7, with unresolved D. CDR1 is SGHVS, CDR2 FQNEAQ, per germline. Trimming removed 5 bases at V and 4 bases at J, with 12 bases between. The CDR3 loop spans 13 amino acids. The CDR3 loop is CASSKGWVYEQYF. The CDR3 DNA is TGTGCCAGCAGCAAAGGTTGGGTGTACGAGCAGTACTTC.

This clonotype showed up just a few times. The V call is TRBV7-3, the J call TRBJ2-1, with 9 nucleotides matching TRBD2. The CDR3 covers 19 residues. CDR1 and CDR2 from the germline V gene are SGHTA and FQGTGA. The junction had 13 bases not matched to a gene; V was cut back by 0 bases and J by 4 bases. The CDR3 coding sequence is TGTGCCAGCAGCTTAACTCCTCGGCTAGCGGGGTTAAGGTACAATGAGCAGTTCTTC. As protein: CASSLTPRLAGLRYNEQFF.

The V call is TRBV9, the J call TRBJ1-2, with TRBD1 as a possible D gene (6 bases). The CDR3 covers 13 residues. Trimming stripped 6 bases from V and 6 bases from J, with 15 bases between. CDR1 is SGDLS and CDR2 is YYNGEE in the germline V gene. The CDR3, as DNA: TGTGCCAGCAACCAACAGGGAGGGGATGGCTACACCTTC. This encodes CASNQQGGDGYTF.

The chain joins TRBV12-3 or TRBV12-4 to TRBJ1-1; tentatively, D is TRBD1 (6 bases). V was cut by 0 bases and J by 4 bases, with 9 bases left in between. This CDR3 comprises 14 residues. In DNA, the CDR3 is TGTGCCAGCAGTTTAGCGTTAGGGGGCACTGAAGCTTTCTTT. This codes for CASSLALGGTEAFF.

The chain links TRBV12-3 or TRBV12-4 to TRBJ1-6, with D possibly being TRBD1 (5 bases). V lost 3 bases and J 8 bases, leaving 11 bases between the germline ends. The CDR3 has 14 amino acids. The CDR3 DNA reads as TGTGCCAGCAGTTTGGGGGGGTTGGATTCACCCCTCCACTTT. This encodes CASSLGGLDSPLHF.

The table lists this clonotype with a few counts. The chain is built from TRBV7-9 and TRBJ2-7; D possibly corresponds to TRBD1 (6 bases). The V gene lost 3 bases and the J gene lost 2 bases, with 11 bases spanning the gap. There are 14 residues in the CDR3. Looked up from germline, CDR1 is SEHNR and CDR2 is FQNEAQ (reference sequence). In DNA, the CDR3 is TGTGCCAGCAGCTTTAACAGGGCCCCCTACGAGCAGTACTTC. This gives the protein CASSFNRAPYEQYF.

The rearrangement links TRBV12-3 or TRBV12-4 to TRBJ2-5; 13 nucleotides match TRBD2. The length of the CDR3 is 17 residues. V lost 5 bases to trimming and J lost 4 bases; unmatched junction nucleotides: 10. CDR3 DNA: TGTGCCAGCAGTCCCGGGACTAGCGGGACGTGGGTAGAGACCCAGTACTTC. Translated: CASSPGTSGTWVETQYF.

The chain couples TRBV19 to TRBJ2-1; D may be TRBD2 (7 bases). The germline CDR1 and CDR2 sequences are LNHDA and SQIVND (reference sequence). The CDR3 loop spans 15 amino acids. V lost 3 bases and J lost 5, with 14 bases in between. CDR3 in DNA: TGTGCCAGTAGTATTCGGGGGGCTAATAACAATGAGCAGTTCTTC. Residues: CASSIRGANNNEQFF.

The table lists this clonotype with a few counts. This chain links TRBV27 with TRBJ2-7; TRBD2 agrees at 8 bases. Germline assignment: CDR1 MNHEY and CDR2 SMNVEV (reference sequence). Trimming at V came to 3 bases and at J to 1 base, leaving 5 bases not matched to a gene. This CDR3 is built from 15 residues. The CDR3 region is CASSFMVAGSYEQYF. In DNA form, the CDR3 reads TGTGCCAGCAGTTTTATGGTAGCGGGATCCTACGAGCAGTACTTC.

The rearrangement joins TRBV11-3 to TRBJ2-5; TRBD2 might be the D (7 bases). Trimming removed 5 bases from V and 2 bases from J, with 21 bases in between. The CDR3 has 17 residues. Germline V lookup: CDR1 SGHNT, CDR2 YENEEA. CDR3 sequence reads: CASSKRRSGGPQETQYF. CDR3 DNA: TGTGCCAGCAGCAAAAGGCGCTCGGGGGGCCCTCAAGAGACCCAGTACTTC.

This clonotype was observed a handful of times. The CDR3 DNA follows: TGTGCCAGCAGCTTAGAACGGGGCCTCGGGTACGAGCAGTACTTC. Translation: CASSLERGLGYEQYF. The chain has TRBV7-6 and TRBJ2-7; tentatively, D is TRBD1 or TRBD2 (5 bases each). The germline gives CDR1 SGHVS, CDR2 FNYEAQ. The CDR3 extends over 15 amino acids. V lost 1 base and J 4 bases, leaving 14 bases between the germline ends.

V is TRBV3-1 and J is TRBJ2-7, with 7 bases identical to TRBD2. With V trimmed by 5 bases and J by 0 bases, 10 bases remained unmatched. The CDR3 length is 16 residues. Germline V CDR1 and CDR2: LGHDT, YNNKEL (reference sequence). This CDR3 is CASSSWRGGSSYEQYF. In DNA, the CDR3 is TGTGCCAGCAGCTCTTGGAGGGGCGGGAGCTCCTACGAGCAGTACTTC.

V is TRBV7-9 and J is TRBJ2-3; 10 positions agree with TRBD1. Germline V gene data show CDR1 as SEHNR and CDR2 as FQNEAQ (reference sequence). The V segment lost 6 bases and the J segment 2 bases; nucleotides outside the gene matches: 8. CDR3 size: 16 residues. This CDR3 is CASSQGQGVYTDTQYF. The CDR3 nucleotides read TGTGCCAGCAGTCAAGGACAGGGGGTCTACACAGATACGCAGTATTTT. Filled out from reference TRBV7-9 and TRBJ2-3, the complete variable domain reads DTGVSQNPRHKITKRGQNVTFRCDPISEHNRLYWYRQTLGQGPEFLTYFQNEAQLEKSRLLSDRFSAERPKGSFSTLEIQRTEQGDSAMYLCASSQGQGVYTDTQYFGPGTRLTVL.

This rearrangement joins TRBV11-3 to TRBJ1-1, with D perhaps matching TRBD1 (5 bases). With 3 bases removed from V and 0 bases from J, the gap between germline ends came to 8 bases. CDR1 is SGHNT, CDR2 YENEEA, per germline. The CDR3 has 14 amino acids. CDR3 DNA: TGTGCCAGCAGCTTTTCAGGGATGAACACTGAAGCTTTCTTT. Protein product: CASSFSGMNTEAFF.

This clonotype appeared a single time. The rearrangement links TRBV18 to TRBJ2-7; D ambiguous. The CDR3 contains 14 residues. The germline V and J ends were trimmed by 5 bases and 5 bases, with 16 bases remaining between them. Germline V gene data show CDR1 as KGHSH and CDR2 as LQKENI. The CDR3 coding sequence is TGTGCCAGCTCAACTCAAAGACAAACCCACGAGCAGTACTTC. Protein sequence: CASSTQRQTHEQYF. Combining the CDR3 with reference TRBV18 and TRBJ2-7 gives the whole variable domain NAGVMQNPRHLVRRRGQEARLRCSPMKGHSHVYWYRQLPEEGLKFMVYLQKENIIDESGMPKERFSAEFPKEGPSILRIQQVVRGDSAAYFCASSTQRQTHEQYFGPGTRLTVT.